A single sample gave rise to the 24 T cell receptor beta chains below, sequenced in a study of blood T cell repertoires in COVID-19. Profiled with immunoSEQ multiplex PCR; TCRdb holds only in-frame clones, not every one. Of approximately 290,000 clones listed, roughly 90% are singletons. Sequenced input: PBMCs or T cells enriched from blood (not recorded which). The source is a woman between 18 and 30 years old with acute COVID-19.

The chain combines TRBV27 with TRBJ2-7; 11 bases map to TRBD2. The germline V gene has CDR1 MNHEY and CDR2 SMNVEV (reference sequence). CDR3 size: 14 residues. After removal of 6 bases from V and 3 bases from J, the junction contained 4 bases not matched to a gene. CDR3 loop: CASRKTSGDYEQYF. Here the CDR3 DNA reads TGTGCCAGCAGAAAGACTAGCGGGGACTACGAGCAGTACTTC.

This chain joins TRBV19 and TRBJ2-3; 7 bases line up with TRBD2. V shed 1 base and J 4 bases; nucleotides not matched to a gene: 5. Looked up from germline, CDR1 is LNHDA and CDR2 is SQIVND (reference sequence). The CDR3 runs 15 residues. CDR3 DNA sequence: TGTGCCAGTAGTATAGCCCCCGGACTAGCAGATACGCAGTATTTT. Protein product: CASSIAPGLADTQYF.

Only a few counts were recorded for this clone. This sample includes further DNA sequences coding for the same CDR3. This chain's CDR3 is CASSERSGANVLTF. The CDR3 DNA sequence: TGTGCCAGCAGTGAACGCTCTGGGGCCAACGTCCTGACTTTC. The V and J genes are TRBV2 and TRBJ2-6; D not certain. Trimming left V 2 bases short and J 0 bases short, with 2 bases between. The length of the CDR3 is 14 residues. Looked up from germline, CDR1 is SNHLY and CDR2 is FYNNEI. Drawing the rest from reference TRBV2 and TRBJ2-6, the complete variable domain is EPEVTQTPSHQVTQMGQEVILRCVPISNHLYFYWYRQILGQKVEFLVSFYNNEISEKSEIFDDQFSVERPDGSNFTLKIRSTKLEDSAMYFCASSERSGANVLTFGAGSRLTVL.

The V call is TRBV21-1, the J call TRBJ2-4; the table's D gene call, TRBD1, was not cross checked with the DNA. TRBV21-1 is termed a pseudogene. The CDR3 contains 17 residues. Here the CDR3 DNA reads TGTGCCAGCAGCTTCCGACAGGGAACCTTAGCCAAAAACATTCAGTACTTC. Amino acids: CASSFRQGTLAKNIQYF.

V usage is TRBV19 and J usage is TRBJ1-2, with TRBD1 matching over 7 bases. Germline V CDR1 and CDR2: LNHDA, SQIVND (reference sequence). This CDR3 region has 13 residues. The DNA of the CDR3 is TGTGCTTCAGGGGGTAGGAGCCCCTATGGCTACACCTTC. Residues: CASGGRSPYGYTF.

This clone was seen more than once but under ten times. V usage is TRBV3-1 (or the pseudogene TRBV3-2) and J usage is TRBJ2-7, with a possible D match to TRBD2 (6 bases). Trimming pared 1 base from V and 3 bases from J, leaving 13 bases between. The germline V gene has CDR1 LGHDT and CDR2 YNNKEL (reference sequence). The CDR3 runs to 15 residues. The CDR3 region is CASSQALSGFYEQYF. The CDR3 coding sequence is TGTGCCAGCAGCCAAGCTTTGAGCGGGTTCTACGAGCAGTACTTC.

This clone was seen a handful of times. This chain links TRBV28 with TRBJ1-1; 8 nucleotides match TRBD1. V trimming: 5 bases; J trimming: 4 bases; junction bases outside the gene matches: 9. The CDR3 has 15 amino acids. In germline, CDR1 is MDHEN, CDR2 SYDVKM. This CDR3 is CASSTPGTGGTEAFF. DNA for the CDR3: TGTGCCAGCAGTACACCCGGGACAGGAGGCACTGAAGCTTTCTTT.

The V call is TRBV5-1, the J call TRBJ2-5; 9 bases agree with TRBD2. Germline V gene lookup returns CDR1 SGHRS and CDR2 YFSETQ. The CDR3 spans 15 residues. Trimming cost V 0 bases and J 1 base; bases outside gene matches: 1. Here the CDR3 reads CASSLGLAVQETQYF. CDR3 nucleotides: TGCGCCAGCAGCTTGGGACTAGCGGTCCAAGAGACCCAGTACTTC.

This clone was seen a few times. J is TRBJ2-3 and V is TRBV3-1 (or the pseudogene TRBV3-2); no reliable D call. Deletions cut 4 bases from V and 4 bases from J, with 9 bases between. The CDR3 covers 13 residues. Germline assignment: CDR1 LGHDT and CDR2 YNNKEL (reference sequence). The CDR3 DNA is TGTGCCAGCAGCCCACAAACCTCAGATACGCAGTATTTT. Translated: CASSPQTSDTQYF.

The rearrangement joins TRBV2 to TRBJ1-1; weak D call: TRBD1 (5 bases). CDR3 length: 14 residues. Germline CDR1 SNHLY, CDR2 FYNNEI. V was cut by 6 bases and J by 6 bases, with 17 bases left in between. CDR3 DNA: TGTGCCAGCAGCCCGCTCCTGGGGGGGGCTGAAGCTTTCTTT. This sequence encodes CASSPLLGGAEAFF.

The genes are TRBV28 and TRBJ1-5; 7 bases are a match to TRBD1. V trimming: 3 bases; J trimming: 5 bases; junction bases outside the gene matches: 1. Germline V gives CDR1 MDHEN, CDR2 SYDVKM. The CDR3 consists of 13 residues. This CDR3 is CASSLTGYQPQHF. The DNA of the CDR3 is TGTGCCAGCAGTTTGACAGGGTATCAGCCCCAGCATTTT.

V is TRBV7-9 and J is TRBJ1-1; D remains unclear. Trimming left V 1 base short and J 5 bases short, with 14 bases between. In germline, CDR1 is SEHNR, CDR2 FQNEAQ (reference sequence). The CDR3 is 15 amino acids. In DNA, the CDR3 is TGTGCCAGCAGCTTAGAAAGGTTGAGAGGGACTGAAGCTTTCTTT. This sequence encodes CASSLERLRGTEAFF.

This clone was recorded only once. The V gene is TRBV18, the J gene TRBJ2-7; D unclear. This CDR3 has 15 amino acids. The V gene lost 0 bases and the J gene lost 0 bases, with 9 bases spanning the gap. The germline gives CDR1 KGHSH, CDR2 LQKENI. The CDR3 reads CASSPPSKPSYEQYF. In nucleotides, the CDR3 is TGTGCCAGCTCACCACCTTCCAAGCCCTCCTACGAGCAGTACTTC.

V usage is TRBV5-4 and J usage is TRBJ2-3; 8 bases line up with TRBD2. Germline V gives CDR1 SGHNT, CDR2 YYREEE (reference sequence). V was clipped by 1 base and J by 1 base; unmatched bases: 5. The CDR3 spans 16 residues. CDR3 DNA: TGTGCCAGCAGCTTGAGGCTAGCGGGTGGCACAGATACGCAGTATTTT. Protein sequence: CASSLRLAGGTDTQYF.

This rearrangement joins TRBV28 to TRBJ1-5; D uncertain. The germline V gene has CDR1 MDHEN and CDR2 SYDVKM. V was shortened by 2 bases and J by 5 bases, with 7 bases between the two germline ends. The CDR3 has 13 amino acids. The CDR3 is CASSLTRDQPQHF. As DNA, the CDR3 is TGTGCCAGCAGTTTAACCCGGGATCAGCCCCAGCATTTT.

The chain uses TRBV28 and TRBJ1-1; no reliable D call. Trimming removed 10 bases at V and 3 bases at J, with 21 bases between. CDR3 length equals 15 residues. Germline V gene sequence: CDR1 MDHEN, CDR2 SYDVKM. Here the CDR3 DNA reads TGTGCCACCACGGACCGGGGAGAGAGAGACACTGAAGCTTTCTTT. Translating gives CATTDRGERDTEAFF. Using reference TRBV28 and TRBJ1-1 for the parts outside the CDR3, the full variable domain is DVKVTQSSRYLVKRTGEKVFLECVQDMDHENMFWYRQDPGLGLRLIYFSYDVKMKEKGDIPEGYSVSREKKERFSLILESASTNQTSMYLCATTDRGERDTEAFFGQGTRLTVV.

The chain recombines TRBV11-2 with TRBJ2-3, with 10 bases identical to TRBD2. The length of the CDR3 is 16 residues. Germline values: CDR1 SGHAT, CDR2 FQNNGV. V lost 1 base and J lost 3; bases outside the gene matches: 4. The DNA of the CDR3 is TGTGCCAGCAGCTTAGGCCTAGCGGGAGTAACAGATACGCAGTATTTT. Residues: CASSLGLAGVTDTQYF.

V gene TRBV5-8 combines with J gene TRBJ2-5; possible D gene TRBD1, 5 bases. V lost 9 bases, J lost 5 bases, and 14 bases lay in between. Germline CDR1 SGHTS, CDR2 YDEGEE. CDR3 size: 12 residues. The CDR3, as DNA: TGTGCCATCTGGACACGCCGCGAGACCCAGTACTTC. Translating it yields CAIWTRRETQYF.

The chain couples TRBV2 to TRBJ1-1, with a possible D match to TRBD1 (5 bases). V was clipped by 2 bases and J by 4 bases, with 11 bases between them. Germline CDR1 SNHLY, CDR2 FYNNEI. The CDR3 runs 14 residues. The CDR3 sequence: CASSETGVTTEAFF. Written as DNA, the CDR3 is TGTGCCAGCAGTGAAACGGGGGTAACCACTGAAGCTTTCTTT.

The chain combines TRBV6-5 with TRBJ1-1; D gene uncertain. The CDR3 covers 12 residues. Germline V gene sequence: CDR1 MNHEY, CDR2 SVGAGI. V lost 6 bases and J lost 8, with 13 bases in between. CDR3 sequence reads: CASRPAEGEAFF. CDR3 nucleotide sequence: TGTGCCAGCAGGCCCGCGGAGGGAGAAGCTTTCTTT.

This chain links TRBV10-3 with TRBJ1-2; tentatively, D is TRBD1 (6 bases). The CDR3 extends over 14 amino acids. Trimming left V 3 bases short and J 2 bases short, with 10 bases between. Germline V gene data show CDR1 as ENHRY and CDR2 as SYGVKD. The CDR3 DNA follows: TGTGCCATCAGTGACCTCAGGGGAAACTATGGCTACACCTTC. It codes for CAISDLRGNYGYTF.

The rearrangement joins TRBV11-2 to TRBJ2-7; a weak D match, TRBD2 (5 bases). V was clipped by 3 bases and J by 2 bases, with 11 bases between them. CDR1 is SGHAT, CDR2 FQNNGV, per germline. This CDR3 has 14 residues. The CDR3 sequence: CASSFYTGAYEQYF. CDR3 nucleotide sequence: TGTGCCAGCAGCTTTTATACCGGGGCCTACGAGCAGTACTTC.

The chain couples TRBV9 to TRBJ2-7; 8 bases fit TRBD2. The CDR3 consists of 14 residues. CDR1 is SGDLS, CDR2 YYNGEE, per germline. Trimming cost V 1 base and J 4 bases; bases outside gene matches: 4. In DNA, the CDR3 is TGTGCCAGCAGCGTAAGGGCGGGAGGTTACGAGCAGTACTTC. Translating gives CASSVRAGGYEQYF.

This rearrangement joins TRBV19 to TRBJ1-2; TRBD1 agrees at 9 bases. The CDR3 loop spans 17 amino acids. V was pared by 4 bases and J by 2 bases, with 11 bases of the junction left unmatched. The germline V gene has CDR1 LNHDA and CDR2 SQIVND (reference sequence). This chain's CDR3 is CASSTPTLTGGNYGYTF. DNA of the CDR3: TGTGCCAGTAGTACACCGACGTTGACAGGGGGAAACTATGGCTACACCTTC.